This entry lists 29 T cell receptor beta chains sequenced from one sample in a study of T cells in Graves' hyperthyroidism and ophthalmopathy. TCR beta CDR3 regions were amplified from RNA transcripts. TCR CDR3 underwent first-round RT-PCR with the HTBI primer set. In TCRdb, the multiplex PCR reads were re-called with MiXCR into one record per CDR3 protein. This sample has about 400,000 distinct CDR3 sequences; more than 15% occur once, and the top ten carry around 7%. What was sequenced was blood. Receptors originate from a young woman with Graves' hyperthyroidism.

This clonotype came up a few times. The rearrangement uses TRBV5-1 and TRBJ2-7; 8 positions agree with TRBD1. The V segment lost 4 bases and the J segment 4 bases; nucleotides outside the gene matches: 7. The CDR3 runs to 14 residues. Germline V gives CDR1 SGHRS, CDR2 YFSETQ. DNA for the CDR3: TGCGCCAGCAGCGCCGGACAGGGACGATACGAGCAGTACTTC. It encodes CASSAGQGRYEQYF. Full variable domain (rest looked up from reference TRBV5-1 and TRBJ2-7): KAGVTQTPRYLIKTRGQQVTLSCSPISGHRSVSWYQQTPGQGLQFLFEYFSETQRNKGNFPGRFSGRQFSNSRSEMNVSTLELGDSALYLCASSAGQGRYEQYFGPGTRLTVT.

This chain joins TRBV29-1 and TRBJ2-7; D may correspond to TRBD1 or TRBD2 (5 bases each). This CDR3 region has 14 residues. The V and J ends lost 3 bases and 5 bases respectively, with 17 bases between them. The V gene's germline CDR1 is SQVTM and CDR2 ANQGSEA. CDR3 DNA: TGCAGCGTTGATCCCCCGGGGATGGGGGACGAGCAGTACTTC. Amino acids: CSVDPPGMGDEQYF.

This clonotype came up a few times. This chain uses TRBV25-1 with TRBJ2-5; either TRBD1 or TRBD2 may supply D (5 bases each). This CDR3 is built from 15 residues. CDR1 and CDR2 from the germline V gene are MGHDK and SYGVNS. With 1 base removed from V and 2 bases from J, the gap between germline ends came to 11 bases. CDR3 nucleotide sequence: TGTGCCAGCAGTGAATGGCAGCGGACACAAGAGACCCAGTACTTC. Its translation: CASSEWQRTQETQYF.

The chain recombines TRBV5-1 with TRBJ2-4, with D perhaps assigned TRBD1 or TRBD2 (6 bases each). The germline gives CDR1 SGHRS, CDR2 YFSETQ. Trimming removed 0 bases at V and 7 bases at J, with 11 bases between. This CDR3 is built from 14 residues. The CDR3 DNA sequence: TGCGCCAGCAGCTTGGACAGGGAGGTGAACATTCAGTACTTC. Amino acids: CASSLDREVNIQYF.

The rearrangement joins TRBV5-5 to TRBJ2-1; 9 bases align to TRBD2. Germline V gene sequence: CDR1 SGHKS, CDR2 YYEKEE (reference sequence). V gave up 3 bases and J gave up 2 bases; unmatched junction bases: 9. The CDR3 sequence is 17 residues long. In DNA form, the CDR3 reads TGTGCCAGCAGCTGGGACCCCTCTAGCGGGGCCTACAATGAGCAGTTCTTC. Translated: CASSWDPSSGAYNEQFF.

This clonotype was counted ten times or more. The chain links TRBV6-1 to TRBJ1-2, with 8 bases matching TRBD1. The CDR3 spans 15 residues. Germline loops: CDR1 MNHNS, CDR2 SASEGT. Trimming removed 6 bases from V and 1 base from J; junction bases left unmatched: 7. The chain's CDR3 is CASRITDRGNYGYTF. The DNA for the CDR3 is TGTGCCAGCAGAATCACCGACAGGGGTAACTATGGCTACACCTTC.

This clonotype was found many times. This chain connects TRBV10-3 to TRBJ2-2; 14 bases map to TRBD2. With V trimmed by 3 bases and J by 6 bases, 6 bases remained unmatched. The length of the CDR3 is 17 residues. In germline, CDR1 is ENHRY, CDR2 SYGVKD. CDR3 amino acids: CAISDRMGLAGAGELFF. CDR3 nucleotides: TGTGCCATCAGTGACCGCATGGGACTAGCGGGGGCCGGGGAGCTGTTTTTT.

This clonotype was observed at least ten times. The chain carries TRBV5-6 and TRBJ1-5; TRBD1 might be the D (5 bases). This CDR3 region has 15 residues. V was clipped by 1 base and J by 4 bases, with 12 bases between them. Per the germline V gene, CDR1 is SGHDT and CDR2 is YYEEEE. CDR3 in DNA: TGTGCCAGCAGCTTGAGTGGGACTACTAATCAGCCCCAGCATTTT. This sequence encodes CASSLSGTTNQPQHF.

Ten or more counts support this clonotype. The CDR3 DNA reads TGTGCCAGCAGCTGGGACAGGGCGAGACAGCCCCAGCATTTT. Translating it yields CASSWDRARQPQHF. The V and J genes are TRBV28 and TRBJ1-5, with 9 positions matching TRBD1. CDR3 length: 14 residues. J gave up 7 bases and V 6 bases, and 7 bases lay outside the gene matches. The germline CDR1 and CDR2 sequences are MDHEN and SYDVKM.

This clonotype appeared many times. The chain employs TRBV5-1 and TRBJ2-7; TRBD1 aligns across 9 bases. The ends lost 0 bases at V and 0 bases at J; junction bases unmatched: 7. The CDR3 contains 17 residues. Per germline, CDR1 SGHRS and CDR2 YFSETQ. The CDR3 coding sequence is TGCGCCAGCAGCTTGGCACCGAGGGGACAGGGCTCCTACGAGCAGTACTTC. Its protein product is CASSLAPRGQGSYEQYF.

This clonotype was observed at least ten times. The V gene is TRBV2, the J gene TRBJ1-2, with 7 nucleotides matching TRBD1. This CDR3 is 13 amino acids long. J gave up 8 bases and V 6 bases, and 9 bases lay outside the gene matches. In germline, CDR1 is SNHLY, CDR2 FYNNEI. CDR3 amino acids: CASRPRGQSGYTF. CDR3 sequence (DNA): TGTGCCAGCAGACCAAGGGGGCAGAGCGGCTACACCTTC.

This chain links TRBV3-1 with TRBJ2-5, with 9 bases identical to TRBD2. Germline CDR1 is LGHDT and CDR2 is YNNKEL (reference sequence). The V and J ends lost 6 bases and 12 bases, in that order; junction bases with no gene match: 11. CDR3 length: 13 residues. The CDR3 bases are TGTGCCAGCAGGCCTAACGCGGGGGGGAGAAAGTACTTC. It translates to CASRPNAGGRKYF.

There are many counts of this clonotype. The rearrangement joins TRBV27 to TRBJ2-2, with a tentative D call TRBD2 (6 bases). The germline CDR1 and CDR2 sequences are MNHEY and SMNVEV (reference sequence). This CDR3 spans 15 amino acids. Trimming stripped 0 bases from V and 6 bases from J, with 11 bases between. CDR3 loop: CASSLSGRNPGELFF. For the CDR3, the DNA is TGTGCCAGCAGTTTATCAGGGAGGAATCCCGGGGAGCTGTTTTTT.

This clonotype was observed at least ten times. The CDR3 reads CASSYTAGVQETQYF. Here the CDR3 DNA reads TGTGCCAGCAGTTACACCGCGGGGGTACAAGAGACCCAGTACTTC. The chain combines TRBV11-2 with TRBJ2-5, with 7 bases aligning to TRBD2. The trim removed 6 bases at V and 2 bases at J, leaving 9 bases unmatched. The CDR3 has 15 amino acids. Germline V gives CDR1 SGHAT, CDR2 FQNNGV.

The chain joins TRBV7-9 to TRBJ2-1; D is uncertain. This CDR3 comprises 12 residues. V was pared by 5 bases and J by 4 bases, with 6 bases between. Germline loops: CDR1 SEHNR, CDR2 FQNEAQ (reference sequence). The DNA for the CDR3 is TGTGCCAGCAGCACCCCGTACAATGAGCAGTTCTTC. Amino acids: CASSTPYNEQFF.

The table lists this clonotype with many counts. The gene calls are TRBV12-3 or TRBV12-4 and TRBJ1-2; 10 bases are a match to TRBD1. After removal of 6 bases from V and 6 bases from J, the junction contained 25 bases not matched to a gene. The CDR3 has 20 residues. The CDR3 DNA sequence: TGTGCCAGCAGCCGAGATACCGCCGGGTTGACAGGGGGCCATGAGAATGGCTACACCTTC. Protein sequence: CASSRDTAGLTGGHENGYTF.

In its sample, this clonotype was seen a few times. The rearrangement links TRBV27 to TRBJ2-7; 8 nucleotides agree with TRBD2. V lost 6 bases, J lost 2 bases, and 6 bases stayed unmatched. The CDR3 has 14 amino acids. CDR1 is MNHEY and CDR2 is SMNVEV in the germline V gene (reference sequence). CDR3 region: CASRTTSGPYEQYF. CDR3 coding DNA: TGTGCCAGCAGGACTACTAGCGGACCCTACGAGCAGTACTTC.

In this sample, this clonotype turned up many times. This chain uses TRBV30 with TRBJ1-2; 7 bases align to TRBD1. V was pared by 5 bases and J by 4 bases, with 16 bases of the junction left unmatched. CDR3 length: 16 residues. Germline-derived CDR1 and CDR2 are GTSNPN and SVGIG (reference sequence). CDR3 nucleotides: TGTGCCTGGCGAACAACCGGGACAGAGATTCTCTATGGCTACACCTTC. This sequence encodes CAWRTTGTEILYGYTF.

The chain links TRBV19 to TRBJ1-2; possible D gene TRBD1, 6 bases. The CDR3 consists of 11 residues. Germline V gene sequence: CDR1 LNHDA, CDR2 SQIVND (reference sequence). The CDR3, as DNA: TGTGGCACAGGGAGCAACTATGGCTACACCTTC. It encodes CGTGSNYGYTF.

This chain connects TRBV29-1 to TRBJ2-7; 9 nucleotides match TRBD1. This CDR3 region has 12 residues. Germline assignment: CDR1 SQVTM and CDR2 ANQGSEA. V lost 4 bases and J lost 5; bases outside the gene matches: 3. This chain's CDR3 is CSVGRTGDEQYF. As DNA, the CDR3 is TGCAGCGTTGGGAGGACAGGGGACGAGCAGTACTTC.

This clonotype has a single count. The CDR3 bases are TGTGCCAGCAGTGCCCCCCCGGGACAGGGTATATGGGAGCAGTTCTTC. Translating gives CASSAPPGQGIWEQFF. The V call is TRBV28, the J call TRBJ2-1; 9 positions agree with TRBD1. V gave up 5 bases and J gave up 10 bases; unmatched junction bases: 15. Germline V gives CDR1 MDHEN, CDR2 SYDVKM. This CDR3 has 16 residues.

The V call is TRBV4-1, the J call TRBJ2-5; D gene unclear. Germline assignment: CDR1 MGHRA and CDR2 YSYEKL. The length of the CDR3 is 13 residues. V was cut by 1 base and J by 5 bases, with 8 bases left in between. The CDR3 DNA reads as TGCGCCAGCAGCCAAGCTAGAAGGGAGACCCAGTACTTC. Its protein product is CASSQARRETQYF.

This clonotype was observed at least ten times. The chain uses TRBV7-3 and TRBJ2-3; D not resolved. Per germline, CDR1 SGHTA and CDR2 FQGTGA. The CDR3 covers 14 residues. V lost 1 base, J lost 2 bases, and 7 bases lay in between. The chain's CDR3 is CASSLIPSTDTQYF. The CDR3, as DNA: TGTGCCAGCAGCTTAATCCCTTCCACAGATACGCAGTATTTT.

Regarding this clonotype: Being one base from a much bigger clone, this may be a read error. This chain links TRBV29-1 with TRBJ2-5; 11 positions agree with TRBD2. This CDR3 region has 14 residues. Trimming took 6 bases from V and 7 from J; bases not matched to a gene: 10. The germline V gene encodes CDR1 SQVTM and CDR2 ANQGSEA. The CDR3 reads CSVASGTSGGTQYF. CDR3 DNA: TGCAGCGTGGCCTCTGGGACTAGCGGAGGGACCCAGTACTTC.

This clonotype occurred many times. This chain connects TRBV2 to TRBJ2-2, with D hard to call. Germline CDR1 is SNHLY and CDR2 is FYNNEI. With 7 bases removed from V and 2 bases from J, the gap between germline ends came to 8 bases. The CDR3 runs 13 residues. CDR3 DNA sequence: TGTGCCAGCAAGCTCCTTAACACCGGGGAGCTGTTTTTT. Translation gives CASKLLNTGELFF.

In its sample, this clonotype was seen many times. Here the CDR3 reads CASSLDGTEAFF. The CDR3 DNA follows: TGTGCCAGCAGCTTAGATGGTACTGAAGCTTTCTTT. This chain links TRBV11-2 with TRBJ1-1; D is undetermined. V shed 0 bases and J shed 5 bases, with 4 bases lying between them. Germline V gene lookup returns CDR1 SGHAT and CDR2 FQNNGV. This CDR3 is 12 amino acids long.

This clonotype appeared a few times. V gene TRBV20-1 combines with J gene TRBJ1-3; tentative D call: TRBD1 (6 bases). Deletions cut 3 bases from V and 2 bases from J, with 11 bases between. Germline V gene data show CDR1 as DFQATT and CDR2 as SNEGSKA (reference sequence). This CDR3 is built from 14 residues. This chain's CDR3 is CSASNRDPGNTIYF. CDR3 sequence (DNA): TGCAGTGCTAGCAACAGGGACCCTGGAAACACCATATATTTT.

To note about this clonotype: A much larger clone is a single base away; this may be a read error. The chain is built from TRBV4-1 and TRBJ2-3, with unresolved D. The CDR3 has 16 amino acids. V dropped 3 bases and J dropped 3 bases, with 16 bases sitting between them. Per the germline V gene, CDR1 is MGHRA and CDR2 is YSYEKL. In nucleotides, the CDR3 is TGCGCCAGCAGCCACCTAAACCGACCGGGTACAGATACGCAGTATTTT. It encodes CASSHLNRPGTDTQYF.

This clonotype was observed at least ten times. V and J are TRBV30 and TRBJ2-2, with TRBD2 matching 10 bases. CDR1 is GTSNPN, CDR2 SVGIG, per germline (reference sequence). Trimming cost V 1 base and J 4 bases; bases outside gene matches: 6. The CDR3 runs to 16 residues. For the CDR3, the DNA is TGTGCCTGGAGTGAACCTAGCGGGAGAGGCACCGGGGAGCTGTTTTTT. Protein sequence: CAWSEPSGRGTGELFF.